The 28 T cell receptor beta chains presented below share a single source sample, sequenced in a study of blood T cell repertoires in COVID-19 (dated by TCRdb to 2019 to 2021). Libraries were prepared through the immunoSEQ multiplex PCR assay. TCRdb took over this immuneACCESS table, retaining in-frame rearrangements with V and J assigned. Such tables are incomplete; in checked studies, under half of the missing clones stem from an unresolved V gene, and the remainder is unexplained. The sample table shows around 310,000 clones, and roughly 89% are seen once. The ten largest clonotypes hold around 0.98% of the sample. The sequencing sample was made of peripheral blood. All receptors derive from a middle-aged woman with COVID-19, enrolled during active disease.

This sequence joins TRBV6-2 or TRBV6-3 and TRBJ2-5; 7 bases are shared with TRBD1. The CDR3 sequence is 15 residues long. V gave up 4 bases and J gave up 5 bases; unmatched junction bases: 10. Germline V gene data show CDR1 as MNHEY and CDR2 as SVGEGT. DNA of the CDR3: TGTGCCAGCAGTTCGCTAAGACAGGGTGGGGAGACCCAGTACTTC. Translation: CASSSLRQGGETQYF.

V gene TRBV7-9 combines with J gene TRBJ2-7; weak D call: TRBD2 (5 bases). The V and J ends lost 5 bases and 3 bases respectively, with 14 bases between them. CDR3 length: 14 residues. Per germline, CDR1 SEHNR and CDR2 FQNEAQ (reference sequence). The CDR3: CASSVGSSYYEQYF. CDR3 DNA: TGTGCCAGCAGCGTAGGGAGCTCTTACTACGAGCAGTACTTC.

This chain joins TRBV28 and TRBJ1-2; 8 positions agree with TRBD1. Germline loops: CDR1 MDHEN, CDR2 SYDVKM. The CDR3 extends over 12 amino acids. With V trimmed by 10 bases and J by 8 bases, 9 bases remained unmatched. CDR3 sequence (DNA): TGTGCCACTCTGACAGGGGCGGGGGGCTACACCTTC. Amino acid sequence: CATLTGAGGYTF.

The CDR3 bases are TGCAGCGCTCGCCCCAGGACAAGCACAGATACGCAGTATTTT. This encodes CSARPRTSTDTQYF. The V call is TRBV29-1, the J call TRBJ2-3, with a tentative D call TRBD1 (5 bases). The germline V gene has CDR1 SQVTM and CDR2 ANQGSEA. This CDR3 spans 14 amino acids. Trimming took 7 bases from V and 0 from J, leaving 14 bases between them.

The chain links TRBV7-8 to TRBJ2-3; 7 bases match TRBD1. Germline V gene sequence: CDR1 SGHVS, CDR2 FQNEAQ. The CDR3 length is 17 residues. V was clipped by 5 bases and J by 0 bases; unmatched bases: 11. Here the CDR3 reads CASSQPGTVLSTDTQYF. In DNA, the CDR3 is TGTGCCAGCAGCCAACCGGGGACAGTCCTTAGCACAGATACGCAGTATTTT.

This clone was seen a single time. The chain combines TRBV9 with TRBJ2-5, with D perhaps TRBD2 (5 bases). The CDR3 has 14 amino acids. The V end was cut by 0 bases, the J end by 0 bases, with 6 bases between. Per germline, CDR1 SGDLS and CDR2 YYNGEE. The DNA for the CDR3 is TGTGCCAGCAGCGTAGGAGCGGACCAAGAGACCCAGTACTTC. This codes for CASSVGADQETQYF.

The rearrangement uses TRBV21-1 and TRBJ2-3; TRBD2, the table's D call, was not compared with the DNA. TRBV21-1 is flagged as a pseudogene. The CDR3 has 17 amino acids. DNA for the CDR3: TGTGCCAGCAGCAAAGTATCTCCTAGCACACACACAGATACGCAGTATTTT. Protein product: CASSKVSPSTHTDTQYF.

In regard to this clone: One end of the junction varies from germline; a read error may be responsible. The chain uses TRBV7-2 and TRBJ1-1; tentative D call: TRBD1 (5 bases). The germline V gene encodes CDR1 SGHTA and CDR2 FQGNSA. The CDR3 sequence is 15 residues long. The CDR3 protein is CASRLGAGLNTEAFF. CDR3 DNA: TGTGCCAGCAGATTAGGGGCAGGGCTGAACACTGAAGCTTTCTTT.

The CDR3 DNA reads as TGTGCCTGGAGCGGAATCCGAACAGGGAATAGCAATCAGCCCCAGCATTTT. Its protein is CAWSGIRTGNSNQPQHF. V and J are TRBV30 and TRBJ1-5, with D perhaps matching TRBD1 (6 bases). V shed 3 bases and J shed 0 bases, with 18 bases lying between them. The CDR3 is 17 amino acids. The germline CDR1 and CDR2 sequences are GTSNPN and SVGIG (reference sequence).

The rearrangement uses TRBV9 and TRBJ2-6, with 7 positions matching TRBD1. This CDR3 spans 18 amino acids. After removal of 0 bases from V and 1 base from J, the junction contained 7 bases not matched to a gene. Looked up from germline, CDR1 is SGDLS and CDR2 is YYNGEE. CDR3 region: CASSVEGRGFSGANVLTF. CDR3 sequence (DNA): TGTGCCAGCAGCGTAGAGGGCAGGGGGTTTTCTGGGGCCAACGTCCTGACTTTC.

CDR3 protein: CASTLGGRGTEAFF. In DNA, the CDR3 is TGTGCCAGCACCCTTGGGGGGCGGGGGACTGAAGCTTTCTTT. The rearrangement joins TRBV25-1 to TRBJ1-1; a possible D gene is TRBD1 (6 bases). Germline CDR1 MGHDK, CDR2 SYGVNS. The CDR3 is 14 amino acids. V lost 7 bases to trimming and J lost 5 bases, with 17 bases between them.

The gene calls are TRBV4-1 and TRBJ1-6, with a possible D match to TRBD1 (6 bases). Trimming took off 2 bases at V and 7 bases at J, with 15 bases between the two ends. The CDR3 is 16 amino acids. CDR1 MGHRA and CDR2 YSYEKL come from the germline V gene. The CDR3 DNA is TGCGCCAGCAGCCAACAGCGGACAGTCATAAATTCACCCCTCCACTTT. Its translation is CASSQQRTVINSPLHF.

The chain is built from TRBV19 and TRBJ1-3; no definite D call. The germline V gene encodes CDR1 LNHDA and CDR2 SQIVND (reference sequence). The CDR3 has 14 residues. Trimming stripped 9 bases from V and 0 bases from J, with 12 bases between. CDR3 sequence reads: CASAEVVSGNTIYF. The CDR3 DNA reads as TGTGCCAGCGCCGAGGTTGTCTCTGGAAACACCATATATTTT.

Notes on this clone: The junction departs from the called germline gene at one end, perhaps through a read error. The chain joins TRBV3-1 (or the pseudogene TRBV3-2) to TRBJ1-2, with D uncertain. Per the germline V gene, CDR1 is LGHDT and CDR2 is YNNKEL (reference sequence). This CDR3 comprises 11 residues. The CDR3 nucleotides are TGTGCCAGCAGCCAAGATCGGCAGGTCCGCTTC. It codes for CASSQDRQVRF.

The gene calls are TRBV5-1 and TRBJ1-2; weak D call: TRBD1 (6 bases). The germline gives CDR1 SGHRS, CDR2 YFSETQ. The CDR3 spans 14 residues. V lost 4 bases to trimming and J lost 5 bases, with 15 bases between them. CDR3 coding DNA: TGCGCCAGCAGCCAACTACTCGGACAGTATGGCTACACCTTC. Amino acids: CASSQLLGQYGYTF.

The chain couples TRBV7-9 to TRBJ2-1, with D maybe TRBD1 (6 bases). This CDR3 contains 14 residues. CDR1 SEHNR and CDR2 FQNEAQ come from the germline V gene (reference sequence). V was cut by 5 bases and J by 0 bases, with 8 bases left in between. The CDR3 bases are TGTGCCAGCAGCCCCAGGGGCTCCTACAATGAGCAGTTCTTC. Protein: CASSPRGSYNEQFF.

The chain links TRBV19 to TRBJ2-5; 7 nucleotides align to TRBD1. After removal of 7 bases from V and 7 bases from J, the junction contained 9 bases not matched to a gene. The CDR3 totals 13 residues. Germline loops: CDR1 LNHDA, CDR2 SQIVND (reference sequence). Written as DNA, the CDR3 is TGTGCCAGTAAGGATCACGACAGGGCGACCCAGTACTTC. Residues: CASKDHDRATQYF.

The chain uses TRBV24-1 and TRBJ2-3, with D maybe TRBD2 (6 bases). Germline CDR1 reads KGHDR; CDR2 reads SFDVKD. Trimming took off 0 bases at V and 8 bases at J, with 8 bases between the two ends. The CDR3 runs to 13 residues. The CDR3 sequence is CATSDLRDSTQYF. CDR3 in DNA: TGTGCCACCAGTGATTTGAGGGACTCTACGCAGTATTTT.

The genes are TRBV30 and TRBJ2-7; D is possibly TRBD1 (5 bases). Germline CDR1 GTSNPN, CDR2 SVGIG (reference sequence). The CDR3 runs to 14 residues. Trimming shortened V by 1 base and J by 1 base, and 11 bases separated the two germline ends. The CDR3 loop reads CAWSGTGYSYEQYF. DNA for the CDR3: TGTGCCTGGAGTGGTACAGGCTATTCCTACGAGCAGTACTTC.

This clone came up once. The chain combines TRBV4-3 with TRBJ1-4, with a weak D call TRBD1 (6 bases). The germline CDR1 and CDR2 sequences are LGHNA and YSLEER. This CDR3 has 15 amino acids. V lost 1 base and J lost 5, with 11 bases in between. In nucleotides, the CDR3 is TGCGCCAGCAGCCAAGGTCAGGGGAGAAATGAAAAACTGTTTTTT. Amino acid sequence: CASSQGQGRNEKLFF.

The rearrangement joins TRBV6-5 to TRBJ1-1; D is unclear. The CDR3 loop spans 16 amino acids. Trimming took off 0 bases at V and 3 bases at J, with 14 bases between the two ends. In germline, CDR1 is MNHEY, CDR2 SVGAGI. CDR3 protein: CASSYSGWSGDTEAFF. CDR3 nucleotides: TGTGCCAGCAGTTACTCGGGGTGGAGCGGGGACACTGAAGCTTTCTTT.

The rearrangement uses TRBV27 and TRBJ1-1; the D is unclear. Germline V gene data show CDR1 as MNHEY and CDR2 as SMNVEV (reference sequence). The CDR3 consists of 14 residues. V dropped 3 bases and J dropped 1 base, with 9 bases sitting between them. The CDR3 nucleotides read TGTGCCAGCAGTTTCTCACAAGAGAACACTGAAGCTTTCTTT. This translates into CASSFSQENTEAFF.

V is TRBV5-5 and J is TRBJ2-1; no clear D. V lost 0 bases, J lost 4 bases, and 5 bases lay in between. Germline V lookup: CDR1 SGHKS, CDR2 YYEKEE (reference sequence). This CDR3 comprises 13 residues. The DNA of the CDR3 is TGTGCCAGCAGCTTGGGGCAGTACAATGAGCAGTTCTTC. Its translation: CASSLGQYNEQFF.

J is TRBJ2-5 and V is TRBV27, with TRBD1 matching 9 bases. V trimming: 6 bases; J trimming: 4 bases; junction bases outside the gene matches: 9. Germline V gene lookup returns CDR1 MNHEY and CDR2 SMNVEV (reference sequence). This CDR3 contains 15 residues. The CDR3 sequence is CASSLGQGGVETQYF. The CDR3 DNA is TGTGCCAGCAGCTTGGGACAGGGTGGTGTAGAGACCCAGTACTTC.

This sequence joins TRBV28 and TRBJ2-2; the D is unclear. Germline V gives CDR1 MDHEN, CDR2 SYDVKM. V lost 8 bases, J lost 5 bases, and 9 bases lay in between. CDR3 length: 12 residues. CDR3 sequence reads: CASALPTGELFF. The DNA for the CDR3 is TGTGCCAGCGCGCTACCAACCGGGGAGCTGTTTTTT.

The chain carries TRBV6-5 and TRBJ2-2; no reliable D call. Germline loops: CDR1 MNHEY, CDR2 SVGAGI. This CDR3 contains 15 residues. V was cut by 2 bases and J by 3 bases, with 10 bases left in between. DNA of the CDR3: TGTGCCAGCAGTTACCGCCTCCCAGACACCGGGGAGCTGTTTTTT. It is translated as CASSYRLPDTGELFF.

The V call is TRBV27, the J call TRBJ2-1; a possible D gene is TRBD2 (7 bases). The CDR3 consists of 18 residues. With 4 bases removed from V and 2 bases from J, the gap between germline ends came to 21 bases. CDR1 is MNHEY and CDR2 is SMNVEV in the germline V gene (reference sequence). CDR3 DNA sequence: TGTGCCAGCAGTTCCCCACGGGGGCGGGAGAAGGCCTACAATGAGCAGTTCTTC. This gives the protein CASSSPRGREKAYNEQFF.

The chain carries TRBV9 and TRBJ2-2, with D perhaps TRBD1 (5 bases). Germline assignment: CDR1 SGDLS and CDR2 YYNGEE. The CDR3 spans 17 residues. Trimming stripped 0 bases from V and 4 bases from J, with 16 bases between. CDR3 sequence: CASSVAGAASGTGELFF. The CDR3, as DNA: TGTGCCAGCAGCGTAGCTGGGGCAGCCTCGGGCACCGGGGAGCTGTTTTTT. Drawing the rest from reference TRBV9 and TRBJ2-2, the complete variable domain is DSGVTQTPKHLITATGQRVTLRCSPRSGDLSVYWYQQSLDQGLQFLIQYYNGEERAKGNILERFSAQQFPDLHSELNLSSLELGDSALYFCASSVAGAASGTGELFFGEGSRLTVL.